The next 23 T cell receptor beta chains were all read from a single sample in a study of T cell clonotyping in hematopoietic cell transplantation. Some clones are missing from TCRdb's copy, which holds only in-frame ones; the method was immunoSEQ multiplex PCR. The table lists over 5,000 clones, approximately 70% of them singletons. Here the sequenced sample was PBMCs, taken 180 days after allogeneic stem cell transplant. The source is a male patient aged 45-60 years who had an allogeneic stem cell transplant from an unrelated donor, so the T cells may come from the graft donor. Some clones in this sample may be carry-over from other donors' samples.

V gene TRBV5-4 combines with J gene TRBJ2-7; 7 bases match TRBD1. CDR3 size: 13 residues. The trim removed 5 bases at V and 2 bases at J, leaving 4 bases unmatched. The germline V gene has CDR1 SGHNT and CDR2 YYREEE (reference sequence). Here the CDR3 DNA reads TGTGCCAGCAGACCGGACAGGACCTACGAGCAGTACTTC. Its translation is CASRPDRTYEQYF. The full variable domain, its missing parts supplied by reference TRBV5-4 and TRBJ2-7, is ETGVTQSPTHLIKTRGQQVTLRCSSQSGHNTVSWYQQALGQGPQFIFQYYREEENGRGNFPPRFSGLQFPNYSSELNVNALELDDSALYLCASRPDRTYEQYFGPGTRLTVT.

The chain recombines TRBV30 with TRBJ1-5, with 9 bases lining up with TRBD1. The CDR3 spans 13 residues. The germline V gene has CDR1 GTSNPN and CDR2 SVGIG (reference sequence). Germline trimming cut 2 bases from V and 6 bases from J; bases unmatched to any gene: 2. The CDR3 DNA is TGTGCCTGGAGTACAGGGGGCATTCAGCCCCAGCATTTT. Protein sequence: CAWSTGGIQPQHF.

The CDR3: CSVDPGQGSDTQYF. In DNA form, the CDR3 reads TGCAGCGTTGACCCGGGACAGGGCTCAGATACGCAGTATTTT. This chain connects TRBV29-1 to TRBJ2-3, with 9 bases identical to TRBD1. V lost 3 bases and J lost 4; bases outside the gene matches: 5. Germline-derived CDR1 and CDR2 are SQVTM and ANQGSEA. The CDR3 is 14 residues long.

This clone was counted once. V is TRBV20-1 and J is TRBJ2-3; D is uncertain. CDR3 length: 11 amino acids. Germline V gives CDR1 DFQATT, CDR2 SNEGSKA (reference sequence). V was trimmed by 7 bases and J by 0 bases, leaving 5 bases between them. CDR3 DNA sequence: TGCAGTGTACGGAGCACAGATACGCAGTATTTT. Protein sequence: CSVRSTDTQYF.

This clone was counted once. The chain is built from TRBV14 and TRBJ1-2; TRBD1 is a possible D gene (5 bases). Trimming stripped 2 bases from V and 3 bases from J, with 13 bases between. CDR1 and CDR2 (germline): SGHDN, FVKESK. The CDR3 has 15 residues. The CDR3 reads CASSQSGTAHYGYTF. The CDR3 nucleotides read TGTGCCAGCAGCCAATCAGGGACCGCTCACTATGGCTACACCTTC.

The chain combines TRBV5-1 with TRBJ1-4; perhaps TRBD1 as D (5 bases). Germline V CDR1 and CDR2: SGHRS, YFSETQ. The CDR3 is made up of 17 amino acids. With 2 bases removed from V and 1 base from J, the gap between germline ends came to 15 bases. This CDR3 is CASSFASGGVTNEKLFF. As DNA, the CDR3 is TGCGCCAGCAGCTTCGCTTCGGGGGGAGTAACTAATGAAAAACTGTTTTTT.

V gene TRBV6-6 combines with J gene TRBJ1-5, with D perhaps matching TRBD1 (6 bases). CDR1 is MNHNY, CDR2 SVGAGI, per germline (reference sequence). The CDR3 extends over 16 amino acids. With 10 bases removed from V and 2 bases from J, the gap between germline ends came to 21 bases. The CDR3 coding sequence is TGTGCCACAGCGGAAGGTTCTTCAGGGGGCAATCAGCCCCAGCATTTT. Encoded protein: CATAEGSSGGNQPQHF.

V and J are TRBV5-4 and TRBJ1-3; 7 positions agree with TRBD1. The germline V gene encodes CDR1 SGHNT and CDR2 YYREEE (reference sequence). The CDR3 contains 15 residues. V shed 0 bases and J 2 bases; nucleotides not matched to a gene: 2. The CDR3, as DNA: TGTGCCAGCAGCTTGGTGGGGACAGCTGGAAACACCATATATTTT. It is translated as CASSLVGTAGNTIYF.

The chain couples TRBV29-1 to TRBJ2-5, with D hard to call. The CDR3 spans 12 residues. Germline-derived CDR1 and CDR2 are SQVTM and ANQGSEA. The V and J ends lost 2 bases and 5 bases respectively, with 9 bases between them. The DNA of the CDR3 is TGCAGCGTTGAATTGGGCCGGGAGACCCAGTACTTC. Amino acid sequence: CSVELGRETQYF.

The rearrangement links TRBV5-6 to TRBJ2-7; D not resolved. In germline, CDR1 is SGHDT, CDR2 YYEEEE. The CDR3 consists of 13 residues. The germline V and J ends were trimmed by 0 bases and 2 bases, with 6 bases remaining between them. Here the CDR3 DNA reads TGTGCCAGCAGCTTGGGGCGCGCCTACGAGCAGTACTTC. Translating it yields CASSLGRAYEQYF. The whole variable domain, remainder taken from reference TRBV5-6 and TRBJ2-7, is DAGVTQSPTHLIKTRGQQVTLRCSPKSGHDTVSWYQQALGQGPQFIFQYYEEEERQRGNFPDRFSGHQFPNYSSELNVNALLLGDSALYLCASSLGRAYEQYFGPGTRLTVT.

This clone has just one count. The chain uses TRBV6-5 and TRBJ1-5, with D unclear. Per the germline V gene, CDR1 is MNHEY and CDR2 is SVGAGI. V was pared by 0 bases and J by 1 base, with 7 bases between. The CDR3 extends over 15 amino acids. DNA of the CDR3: TGTGCCAGCAGTTACTCGATGAGAAGCAATCAGCCCCAGCATTTT. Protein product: CASSYSMRSNQPQHF.

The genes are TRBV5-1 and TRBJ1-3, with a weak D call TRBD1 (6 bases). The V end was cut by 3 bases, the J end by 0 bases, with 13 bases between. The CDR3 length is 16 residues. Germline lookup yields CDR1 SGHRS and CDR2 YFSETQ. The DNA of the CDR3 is TGCGCCAGCAGCTCCCGGGACATCAACTCTGGAAACACCATATATTTT. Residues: CASSSRDINSGNTIYF.

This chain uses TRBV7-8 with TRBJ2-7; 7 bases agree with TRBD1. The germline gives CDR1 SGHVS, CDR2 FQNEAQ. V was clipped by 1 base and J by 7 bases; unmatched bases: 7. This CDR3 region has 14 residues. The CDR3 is CASSLGRGGEEQYF. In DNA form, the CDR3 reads TGTGCCAGCAGCTTAGGTAGAGGGGGCGAAGAGCAGTACTTC. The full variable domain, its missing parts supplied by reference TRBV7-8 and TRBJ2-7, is GAGVSQSPRYKVAKRGQDVALRCDPISGHVSLFWYQQALGQGPEFLTYFQNEAQLDKSGLPSDRFFAERPEGSVSTLKIQRTQQEDSAVYLCASSLGRGGEEQYFGPGTRLTVT.

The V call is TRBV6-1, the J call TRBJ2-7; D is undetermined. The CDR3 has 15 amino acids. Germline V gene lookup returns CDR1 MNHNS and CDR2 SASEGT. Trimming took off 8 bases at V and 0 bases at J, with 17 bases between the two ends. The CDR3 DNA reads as TGTGCCAGCTCATCTGGGGTAGGCCCCTCCTACGAGCAGTACTTC. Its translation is CASSSGVGPSYEQYF.

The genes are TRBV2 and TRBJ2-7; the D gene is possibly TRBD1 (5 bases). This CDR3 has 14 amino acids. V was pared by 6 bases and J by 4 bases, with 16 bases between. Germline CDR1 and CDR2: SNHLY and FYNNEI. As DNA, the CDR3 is TGTGCCAGCAGAGTCCAGGGTATCGGATACGAGCAGTACTTC. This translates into CASRVQGIGYEQYF.

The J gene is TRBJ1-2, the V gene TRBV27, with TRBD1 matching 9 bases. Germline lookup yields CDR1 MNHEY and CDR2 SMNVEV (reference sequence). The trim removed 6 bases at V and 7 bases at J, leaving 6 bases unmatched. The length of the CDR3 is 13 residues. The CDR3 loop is CASRGQGNGGYTF. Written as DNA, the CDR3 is TGTGCCAGCAGAGGACAGGGGAATGGTGGCTACACCTTC.

The CDR3 DNA sequence: TGTGCCAGCAGTGTCCCCGGCTACGGGGGCACAGAGACCCAGTACTTC. Translated: CASSVPGYGGTETQYF. This rearrangement joins TRBV2 to TRBJ2-5; TRBD1 or TRBD2 may be the D gene (6 bases each). The CDR3 loop spans 16 amino acids. V gave up 4 bases and J gave up 4 bases, with 19 bases separating them. CDR1 is SNHLY, CDR2 FYNNEI, per germline.

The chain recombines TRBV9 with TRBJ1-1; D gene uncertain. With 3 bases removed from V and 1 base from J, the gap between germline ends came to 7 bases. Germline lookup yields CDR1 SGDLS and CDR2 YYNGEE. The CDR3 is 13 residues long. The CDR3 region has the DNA TGTGCCAGCAGCGGGGAGGGGAACACTGAAGCTTTCTTT. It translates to CASSGEGNTEAFF.

The CDR3 region is CASTAQGGFNYGYTF. The CDR3 nucleotides read TGTGCCAGCACCGCGCAGGGGGGCTTTAACTATGGCTACACCTTC. The chain carries TRBV6-5 and TRBJ1-2; 7 bases match TRBD1. The germline CDR1 and CDR2 sequences are MNHEY and SVGAGI. Trimming at V came to 7 bases and at J to 1 base, leaving 9 bases not matched to a gene. This CDR3 is 15 amino acids long.

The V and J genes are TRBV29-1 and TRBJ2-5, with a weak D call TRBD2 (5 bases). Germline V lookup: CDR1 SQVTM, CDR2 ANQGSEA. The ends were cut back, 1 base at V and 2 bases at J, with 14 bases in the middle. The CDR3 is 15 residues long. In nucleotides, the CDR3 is TGCAGCGTTGAAGGAGGGCCGCCGATTCAAGAGACCCAGTACTTC. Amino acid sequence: CSVEGGPPIQETQYF.

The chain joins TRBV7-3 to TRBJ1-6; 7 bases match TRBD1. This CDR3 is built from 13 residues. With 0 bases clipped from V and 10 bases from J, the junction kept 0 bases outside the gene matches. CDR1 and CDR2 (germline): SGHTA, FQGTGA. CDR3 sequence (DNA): TGTGCCAGCAGCTTAACAGGGGGCTCACCCCTCCACTTT. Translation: CASSLTGGSPLHF.

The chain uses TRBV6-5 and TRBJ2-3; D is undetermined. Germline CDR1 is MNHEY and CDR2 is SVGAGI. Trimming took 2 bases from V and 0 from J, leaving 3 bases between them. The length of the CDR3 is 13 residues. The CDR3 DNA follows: TGTGCCAGCAGTTACCAAAGCACAGATACGCAGTATTTT. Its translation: CASSYQSTDTQYF.

CDR3 nucleotides: TGTGCCAGCAGTTTATTAGGGGTCTACAATGAGCAGTTCTTC. Amino acid sequence: CASSLLGVYNEQFF. The rearrangement uses TRBV6-5 and TRBJ2-1, with D possibly TRBD1 on 5 matching bases. From germline, CDR1 is MNHEY and CDR2 SVGAGI. The CDR3 loop spans 14 amino acids. V was pared by 4 bases and J by 3 bases, with 10 bases between.